This TCR beta chain comes out of a study of cytomegalovirus exposure and HLA in healthy donors. 60 Vbeta and 13 Jbeta primers were used in PCR. Generated by immunoSEQ multiplex PCR, the TCRdb table keeps only in-frame clones and is missing some. The sample carries over 100,000 clones, 50% to 70% recorded once. This clone came up a few times. The CDR3 loop spans 16 amino acids. Unmatched junction bases numbered 7, after V lost 4 bases and J lost 3 bases. CDR1 and CDR2 from the germline V gene are SGHRS and YFSETQ. This clonotype originated in a human donor in good health. This rearrangement joins TRBV5-1 to TRBJ1-4, with 9 bases aligning to TRBD1. Material for sequencing was PBMCs. The CDR3 reads CASSINRGRPNEKLFF. For the CDR3, the DNA is TGCGCCAGCAGCATTAACAGGGGGCGGCCTAATGAAAAACTGTTTTTT.